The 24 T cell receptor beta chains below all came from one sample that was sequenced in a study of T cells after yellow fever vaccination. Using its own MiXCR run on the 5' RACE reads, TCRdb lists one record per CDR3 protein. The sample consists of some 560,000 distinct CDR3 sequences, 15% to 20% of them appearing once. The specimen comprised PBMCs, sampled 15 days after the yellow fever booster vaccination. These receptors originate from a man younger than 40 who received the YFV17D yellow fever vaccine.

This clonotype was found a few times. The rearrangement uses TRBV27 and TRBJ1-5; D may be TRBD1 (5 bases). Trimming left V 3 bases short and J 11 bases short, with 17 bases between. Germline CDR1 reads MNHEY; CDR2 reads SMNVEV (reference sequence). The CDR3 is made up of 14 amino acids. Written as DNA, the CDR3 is TGTGCCAGCAGTTTGGGTCAGTCCCTAGGGGCCCAGCATTTT. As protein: CASSLGQSLGAQHF.

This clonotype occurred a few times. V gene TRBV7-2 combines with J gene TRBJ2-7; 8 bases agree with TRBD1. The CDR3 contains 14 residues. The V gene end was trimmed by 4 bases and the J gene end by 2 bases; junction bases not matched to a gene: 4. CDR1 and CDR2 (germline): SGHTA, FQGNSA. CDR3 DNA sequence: TGTGCCAGCAGCTCGACGGGACAGGCCTACGAGCAGTACTTC. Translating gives CASSSTGQAYEQYF.

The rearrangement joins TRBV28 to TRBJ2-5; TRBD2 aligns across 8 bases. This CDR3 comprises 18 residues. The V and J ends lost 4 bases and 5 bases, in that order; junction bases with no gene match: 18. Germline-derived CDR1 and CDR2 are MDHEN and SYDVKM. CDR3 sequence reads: CASSSTTSEGYAQETQYF. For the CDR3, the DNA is TGTGCCAGCAGTTCAACGACTAGCGAGGGATACGCTCAGGAGACCCAGTACTTC.

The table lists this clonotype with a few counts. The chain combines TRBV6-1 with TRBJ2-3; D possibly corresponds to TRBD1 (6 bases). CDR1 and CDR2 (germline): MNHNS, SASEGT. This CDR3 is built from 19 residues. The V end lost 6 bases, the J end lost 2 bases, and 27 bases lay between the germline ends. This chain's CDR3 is CASRSYTPSQGMNTDTQYF. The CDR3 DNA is TGTGCCAGCAGGTCATACACCCCCAGCCAGGGGATGAACACAGATACGCAGTATTTT.

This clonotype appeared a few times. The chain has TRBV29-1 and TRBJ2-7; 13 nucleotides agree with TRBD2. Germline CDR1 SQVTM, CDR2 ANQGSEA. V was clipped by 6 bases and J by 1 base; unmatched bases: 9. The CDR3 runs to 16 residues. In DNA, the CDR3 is TGCAGCGTCGTACTAGCGGGAGGGCCTTTTTCCTACGAGCAGTACTTC. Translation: CSVVLAGGPFSYEQYF.

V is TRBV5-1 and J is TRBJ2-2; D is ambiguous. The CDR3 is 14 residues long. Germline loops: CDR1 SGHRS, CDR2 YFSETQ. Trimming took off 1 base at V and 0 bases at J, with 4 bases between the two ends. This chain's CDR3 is CASSLRTNTGELFF. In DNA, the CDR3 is TGCGCCAGCAGCTTGCGCACGAACACCGGGGAGCTGTTTTTT.

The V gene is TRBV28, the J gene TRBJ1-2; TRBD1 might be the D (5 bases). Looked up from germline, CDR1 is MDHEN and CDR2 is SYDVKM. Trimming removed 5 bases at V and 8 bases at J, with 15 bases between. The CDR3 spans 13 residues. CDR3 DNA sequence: TGTGCCAGCAGTCATATACAGGACCGGGGCTACACCTTC. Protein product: CASSHIQDRGYTF.

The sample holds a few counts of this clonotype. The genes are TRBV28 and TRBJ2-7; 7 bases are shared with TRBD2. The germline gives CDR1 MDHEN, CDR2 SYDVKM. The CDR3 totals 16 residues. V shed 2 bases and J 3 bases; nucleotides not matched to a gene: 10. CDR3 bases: TGTGCCAGCAGTTTAGGGGGTAGCGGGCCATACTACGAGCAGTACTTC. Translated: CASSLGGSGPYYEQYF.

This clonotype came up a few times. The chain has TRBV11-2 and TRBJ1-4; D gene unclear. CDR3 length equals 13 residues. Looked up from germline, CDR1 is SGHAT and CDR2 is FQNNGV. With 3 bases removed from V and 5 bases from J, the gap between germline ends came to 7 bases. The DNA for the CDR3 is TGTGCCAGCAGCTTCCGGATAAATGAAAAACTGTTTTTT. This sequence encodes CASSFRINEKLFF.

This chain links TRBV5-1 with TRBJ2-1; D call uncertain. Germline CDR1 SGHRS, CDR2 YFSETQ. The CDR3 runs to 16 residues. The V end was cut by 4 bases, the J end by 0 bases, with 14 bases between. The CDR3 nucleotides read TGCGCCAGCAGCCTCGCCTATTCACTCTCCTACAATGAGCAGTTCTTC. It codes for CASSLAYSLSYNEQFF.

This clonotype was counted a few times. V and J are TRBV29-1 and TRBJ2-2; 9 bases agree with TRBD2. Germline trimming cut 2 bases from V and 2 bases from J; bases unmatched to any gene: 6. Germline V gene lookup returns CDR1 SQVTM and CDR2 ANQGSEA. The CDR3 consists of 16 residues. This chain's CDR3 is CSVESASGTNTGELFF. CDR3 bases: TGCAGCGTTGAATCGGCTAGCGGGACTAACACCGGGGAGCTGTTTTTT.

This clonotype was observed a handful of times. CDR3 sequence reads: CASSLGAGQVEYF. CDR3 DNA: TGTGCCAGCAGCTTAGGGGCGGGGCAAGTGGAGTATTTT. This rearrangement joins TRBV7-9 to TRBJ2-3, with a tentative D call TRBD2 (6 bases). Between the trimmed V and J ends, which lost 1 base and 13 bases, there was a span of 15 bases. This CDR3 is 13 amino acids long. In germline, CDR1 is SEHNR, CDR2 FQNEAQ (reference sequence).

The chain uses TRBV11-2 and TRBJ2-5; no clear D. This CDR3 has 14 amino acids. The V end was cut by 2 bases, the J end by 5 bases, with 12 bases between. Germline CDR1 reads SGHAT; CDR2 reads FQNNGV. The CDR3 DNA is TGTGCCAGCAGCTTAATAGGGATGGGGGAGACCCAGTACTTC. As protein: CASSLIGMGETQYF.

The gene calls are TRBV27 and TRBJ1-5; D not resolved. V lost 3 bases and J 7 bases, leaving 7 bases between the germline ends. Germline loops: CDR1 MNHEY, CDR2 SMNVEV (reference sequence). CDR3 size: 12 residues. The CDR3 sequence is CASSFPGQPQHF. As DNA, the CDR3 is TGTGCCAGCAGTTTCCCCGGCCAGCCCCAGCATTTT.

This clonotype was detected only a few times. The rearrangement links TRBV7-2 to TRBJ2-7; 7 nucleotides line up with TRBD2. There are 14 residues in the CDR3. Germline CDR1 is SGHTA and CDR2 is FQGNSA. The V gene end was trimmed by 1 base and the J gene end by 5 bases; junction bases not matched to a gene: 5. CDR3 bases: TGTGCCAGCAGCTTAGGGGGAGCGGGGAACGAGCAGTACTTC. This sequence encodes CASSLGGAGNEQYF.

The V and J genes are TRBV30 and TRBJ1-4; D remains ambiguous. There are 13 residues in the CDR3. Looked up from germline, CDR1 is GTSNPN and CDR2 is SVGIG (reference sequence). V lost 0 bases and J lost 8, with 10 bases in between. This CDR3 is CAWSVQFEEKLFF. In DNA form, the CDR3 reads TGTGCCTGGAGTGTTCAGTTTGAGGAAAAACTGTTTTTT.

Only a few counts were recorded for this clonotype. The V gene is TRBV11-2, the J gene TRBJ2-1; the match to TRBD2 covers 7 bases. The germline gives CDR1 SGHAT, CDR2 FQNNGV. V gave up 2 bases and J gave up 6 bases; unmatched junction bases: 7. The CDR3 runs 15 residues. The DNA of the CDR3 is TGTGCCAGCAGCTTACGGGGCGGGAGCCTCAATGAGCAGTTCTTC. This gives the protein CASSLRGGSLNEQFF.

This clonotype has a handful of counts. The CDR3 protein is CASSHDRDQPQHF. CDR3 sequence (DNA): TGTGCCAGCAGCCACGATAGAGACCAGCCCCAGCATTTT. V gene TRBV3-1 combines with J gene TRBJ1-5, with no clear D. The germline CDR1 and CDR2 sequences are LGHDT and YNNKEL (reference sequence). V was pared by 3 bases and J by 7 bases, with 10 bases between. CDR3 length: 13 amino acids. The whole variable domain, filled in from reference TRBV3-1 and TRBJ1-5, reads DTAVSQTPKYLVTQMGNDKSIKCEQNLGHDTMYWYKQDSKKFLKIMFSYNNKELIINETVPNRFSPKSPDKAHLNLHINSLELGDSAVYFCASSHDRDQPQHFGDGTRLSIL.

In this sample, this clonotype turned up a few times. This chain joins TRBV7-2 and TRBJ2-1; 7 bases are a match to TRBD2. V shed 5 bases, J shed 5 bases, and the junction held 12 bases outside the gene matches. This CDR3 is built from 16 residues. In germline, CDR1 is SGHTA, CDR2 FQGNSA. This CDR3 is CASSRNQASGNNEQFF. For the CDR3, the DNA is TGTGCCAGCAGCCGTAACCAGGCTAGCGGAAACAATGAGCAGTTCTTC.

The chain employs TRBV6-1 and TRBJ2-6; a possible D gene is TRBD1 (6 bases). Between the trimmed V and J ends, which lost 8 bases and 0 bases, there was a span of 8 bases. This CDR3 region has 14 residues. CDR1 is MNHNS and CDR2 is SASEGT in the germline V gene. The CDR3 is CASRQVSGANVLTF. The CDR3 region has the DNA TGTGCCAGCCGACAGGTCTCTGGGGCCAACGTCCTGACTTTC.

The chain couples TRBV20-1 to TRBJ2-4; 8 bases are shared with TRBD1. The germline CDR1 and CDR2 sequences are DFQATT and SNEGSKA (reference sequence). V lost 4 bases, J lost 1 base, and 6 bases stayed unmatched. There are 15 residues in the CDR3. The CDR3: CSANQGAVAKNIQYF. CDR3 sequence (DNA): TGCAGTGCTAATCAGGGGGCTGTGGCCAAAAACATTCAGTACTTC.

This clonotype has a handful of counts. The CDR3 spells CASSPGTGGAGTEAFF. The CDR3, as DNA: TGTGCCAGCAGCCCTGGGACAGGGGGCGCGGGCACTGAAGCTTTCTTT. The V gene is TRBV12-3 or TRBV12-4, the J gene TRBJ1-1, with 12 bases identical to TRBD1. J gave up 4 bases and V 6 bases, and 9 bases lay outside the gene matches. The CDR3 is 16 amino acids.

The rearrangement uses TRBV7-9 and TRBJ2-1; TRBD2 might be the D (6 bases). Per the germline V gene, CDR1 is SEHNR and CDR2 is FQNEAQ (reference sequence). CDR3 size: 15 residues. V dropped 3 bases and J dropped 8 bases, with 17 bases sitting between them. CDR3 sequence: CASSLFFAGGDEQFF. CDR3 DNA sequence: TGTGCCAGCAGCTTGTTTTTCGCGGGCGGGGATGAGCAGTTCTTC. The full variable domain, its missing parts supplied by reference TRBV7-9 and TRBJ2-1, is DTGVSQNPRHKITKRGQNVTFRCDPISEHNRLYWYRQTLGQGPEFLTYFQNEAQLEKSRLLSDRFSAERPKGSFSTLEIQRTEQGDSAMYLCASSLFFAGGDEQFFGPGTRLTVL.

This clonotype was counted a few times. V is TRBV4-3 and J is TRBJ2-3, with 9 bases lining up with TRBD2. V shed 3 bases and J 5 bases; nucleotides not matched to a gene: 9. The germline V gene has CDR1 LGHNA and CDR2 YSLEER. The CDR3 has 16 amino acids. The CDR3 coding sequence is TGCGCCAGCAGCCAGAAACCGGGACTAGCCAAAGATACGCAGTATTTT. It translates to CASSQKPGLAKDTQYF.